This note documents a single T cell receptor beta chain sequence. Antigen specificity is unknown. The record originates from a study of blood T cells in healthy people across ages. The study, taken as a whole, reports: Unsorted PBMCs prevented conclusive naive versus antigen-experienced comparison.

In germline, CDR1 is MNHNS, CDR2 SASEGT. This CDR3 is 14 amino acids long. The germline V and J ends were trimmed by 6 bases and 2 bases, with 8 bases remaining between them. It was with a sample-barcoded 5' primer and a J-beta primer mix that a second PCR of roughly 7 to 12 cycles was run. Researchers report that a template-switch adaptor with 12 random nucleotides tagged each cDNA molecule. TCRdb independently ran MiXCR on the 5' RACE reads; one entry per CDR3 protein. The sample lists about 2 million distinct CDR3 sequences, roughly 52% occurring once. The specimen sequenced was blood. The genes are TRBV6-1 and TRBJ2-6, with D unresolved. The sequence was collected from a woman in her forties in good health. This CDR3 is CASSWDTGANVLTF. The CDR3 DNA reads TGTGCCAGCAGCTGGGATACTGGGGCCAACGTCCTGACTTTC.